This TCR beta chain was captured in a study of identical twins. The CDR3 totals 14 residues. The V end was cut by 9 bases, the J end by 2 bases, with 14 bases between. This clonotype has at least ten counts. Via MiXCR, TCRdb re-called the 5' RACE reads, giving one row per CDR3 protein. The sample contains under 250,000 distinct CDR3 sequences, over 8% of which appear only once. This chain links TRBV12-3 or TRBV12-4 with TRBJ1-5; TRBD1 might be the D (5 bases). The TCR was taken from a young woman in good health. The sequencing input was memory (CD45RO+) T cells sorted from blood. Here the CDR3 reads CASAGVGGNQPQHF. The CDR3, as DNA: TGTGCCAGTGCGGGGGTGGGAGGCAATCAGCCCCAGCATTTT.